The 17 T cell receptor beta chains below were found in one sample sequenced in a study of T cell repertoires in cytomegalovirus infection. TCRdb analysed the reads with MiXCR anew, one entry per CDR3 protein. This table has 150,000 to 200,000 distinct CDR3 sequences, over 13% appearing once. The sample taken for sequencing was PBMCs. The source of these receptors is a human donor in good health (CMV status not recorded). Some clones in this sample may be carry-over from other donors' samples.

This clonotype was found many times. The chain couples TRBV12-3 or TRBV12-4 to TRBJ2-7, with 8 bases matching TRBD1. The CDR3 is made up of 13 amino acids. V lost 3 bases to trimming and J lost 4 bases; unmatched junction nucleotides: 2. The CDR3 DNA is TGTGCCAGCAGTTTCAGGGGGCGGTACGAGCAGTACTTC. Its translation is CASSFRGRYEQYF.

The genes are TRBV20-1 and TRBJ2-7; D might be TRBD2 (5 bases). Germline V CDR1 and CDR2: DFQATT, SNEGSKA (reference sequence). The V end lost 2 bases, the J end lost 3 bases, and 8 bases lay between the germline ends. CDR3 length: 12 residues. CDR3 residues: CSARLAGYEQYF. Here the CDR3 DNA reads TGCAGTGCTAGACTAGCCGGCTACGAGCAGTACTTC.

This clonotype is a singleton in its sample. Germline and junction disagree at one end, which may indicate a read error. The chain recombines TRBV29-1 with TRBJ2-7; TRBD2 might be the D (5 bases). Germline V gives CDR1 SQVTM, CDR2 ANQGSEA. The CDR3 has 15 amino acids. The CDR3 reads CNVRTLTEDSYEQYF. The CDR3 DNA is TGCAACGTTCGCACCCTTACGGAGGACTCCTACGAGCAGTACTTC.

This sequence joins TRBV5-1 and TRBJ2-7; the D is unclear. V lost 0 bases to trimming and J lost 5 bases, with 12 bases between them. The CDR3 is 14 amino acids. Per germline, CDR1 SGHRS and CDR2 YFSETQ. Here the CDR3 reads CASSLDGVRDEQYF. For the CDR3, the DNA is TGCGCCAGCAGCTTGGATGGGGTTCGGGACGAGCAGTACTTC.

V gene TRBV3-1 combines with J gene TRBJ2-1, with 7 nucleotides matching TRBD1. This CDR3 is built from 20 residues. Germline V CDR1 and CDR2: LGHDT, YNNKEL (reference sequence). V gave up 0 bases and J gave up 2 bases; unmatched junction bases: 16. The CDR3 bases are TGTGCCAGCAGCCAAGATCTGTCAGGGGGTATGAGCTCGCCCTACAATGAGCAGTTCTTC. Its translation is CASSQDLSGGMSSPYNEQFF.

In this sample, this clonotype turned up many times. The chain recombines TRBV7-2 with TRBJ1-2; possibly TRBD1 for D (6 bases). Per the germline V gene, CDR1 is SGHTA and CDR2 is FQGNSA. The CDR3 is made up of 13 amino acids. Deletions cut 5 bases from V and 7 bases from J, with 14 bases between. The CDR3 coding sequence is TGTGCCAGCAGCATTAGGGGGGTCGGTGGCTACACCTTC. Translation: CASSIRGVGGYTF. Based on the CDR3 plus reference TRBV7-2 and TRBJ1-2, the full variable domain is GAGVSQSPSNKVTEKGKDVELRCDPISGHTALYWYRQSLGQGLEFLIYFQGNSAPDKSGLPSDRFSAERTGGSVSTLTIQRTQQEDSAVYLCASSIRGVGGYTFGSGTRLTVV.

The CDR3 sequence is CSASRAGVSSYEQYF. The CDR3 DNA reads as TGCAGTGCTAGTAGGGCTGGGGTTAGCTCCTACGAGCAGTACTTC. The chain employs TRBV20-1 and TRBJ2-7, with unresolved D. The V end lost 3 bases, the J end lost 0 bases, and 15 bases lay between the germline ends. Germline V gene data show CDR1 as DFQATT and CDR2 as SNEGSKA (reference sequence). This CDR3 has 15 amino acids.

V usage is TRBV5-1 and J usage is TRBJ1-1, with D perhaps matching TRBD1 (5 bases). CDR1 and CDR2 from the germline V gene are SGHRS and YFSETQ. The CDR3 runs 13 residues. Trimming took off 7 bases at V and 4 bases at J, with 14 bases between the two ends. CDR3 bases: TGCGCCAGCGGACTCATCGGGGGCACTGAAGCTTTCTTT. It translates to CASGLIGGTEAFF.

This clonotype was observed a handful of times. The chain employs TRBV20-1 and TRBJ2-7, with D hard to call. Germline V gene data show CDR1 as DFQATT and CDR2 as SNEGSKA (reference sequence). This CDR3 comprises 11 residues. The ends were cut back, 1 base at V and 6 bases at J, with 7 bases in the middle. The chain's CDR3 is CSARVGSEQYF. CDR3 in DNA: TGCAGTGCTAGAGTGGGGTCCGAGCAGTACTTC.

J is TRBJ1-2 and V is TRBV20-1, with 7 nucleotides matching TRBD1. V lost 0 bases to trimming and J lost 2 bases; unmatched junction nucleotides: 3. Germline V gene lookup returns CDR1 DFQATT and CDR2 SNEGSKA (reference sequence). This CDR3 spans 14 amino acids. CDR3 loop: CSARETGTNYGYTF. The CDR3 DNA sequence: TGCAGTGCTAGAGAGACAGGGACGAACTATGGCTACACCTTC.

This clonotype has a count of ten or more. The chain recombines TRBV7-2 with TRBJ2-1; D remains ambiguous. The V end lost 4 bases, the J end lost 7 bases, and 5 bases lay between the germline ends. This CDR3 is built from 11 residues. Germline assignment: CDR1 SGHTA and CDR2 FQGNSA. The CDR3 reads CASSSRNEQFF. CDR3 sequence (DNA): TGTGCCAGCAGCTCACGGAATGAGCAGTTCTTC.

This sequence joins TRBV5-6 and TRBJ2-6; TRBD1 might be the D (5 bases). V lost 2 bases, J lost 1 base, and 7 bases lay in between. The CDR3 is 15 residues long. CDR1 SGHDT and CDR2 YYEEEE come from the germline V gene. The CDR3 bases are TGTGCCAGCAGCTTTTACAGGTCTGGGGCCAACGTCCTGACTTTC. This sequence encodes CASSFYRSGANVLTF.

The CDR3 sequence: CSVDGLITDTQYF. The CDR3 DNA reads TGCAGCGTTGATGGTCTGATTACAGATACGCAGTATTTT. This sequence joins TRBV29-1 and TRBJ2-3; D is unclear. This CDR3 is built from 13 residues. The V gene's germline CDR1 is SQVTM and CDR2 ANQGSEA. V dropped 3 bases and J dropped 3 bases, with 10 bases sitting between them.

This chain connects TRBV18 to TRBJ2-1; D is unclear. V lost 2 bases and J lost 7, with 12 bases in between. Germline CDR1 reads KGHSH; CDR2 reads LQKENI. This CDR3 region has 14 residues. The CDR3 region is CASSPGDFLNEQFF. The CDR3 nucleotides read TGTGCCAGCTCACCAGGTGACTTTCTTAATGAGCAGTTCTTC.

This clonotype appeared a few times. V is TRBV28 and J is TRBJ2-7; 7 positions agree with TRBD1. The CDR3 contains 15 residues. In germline, CDR1 is MDHEN, CDR2 SYDVKM. V dropped 4 bases and J dropped 5; count of bases not matched to a gene: 11. The DNA of the CDR3 is TGTGCCAGCAGTTCCCTGTCGACAGGGTCCCACGAGCAGTACTTC. This translates into CASSSLSTGSHEQYF.

This clonotype was detected many times. CDR3 in DNA: TGTGCCAGCAGCTTAGCGTATGGCAGCTACGAGCAGTACTTC. Its protein is CASSLAYGSYEQYF. V gene TRBV7-2 combines with J gene TRBJ2-7; D unresolved. Per germline, CDR1 SGHTA and CDR2 FQGNSA. Trimming pared 0 bases from V and 3 bases from J, leaving 9 bases between. This CDR3 region has 14 residues.

This clonotype was seen repeatedly, ten times or more. V is TRBV7-2 and J is TRBJ2-1; D not certain. Germline lookup yields CDR1 SGHTA and CDR2 FQGNSA. V was trimmed by 0 bases and J by 8 bases, leaving 2 bases between them. The CDR3 consists of 11 residues. CDR3 loop: CASSLAHEQFF. CDR3 sequence (DNA): TGTGCCAGCAGCTTAGCCCATGAGCAGTTCTTC.